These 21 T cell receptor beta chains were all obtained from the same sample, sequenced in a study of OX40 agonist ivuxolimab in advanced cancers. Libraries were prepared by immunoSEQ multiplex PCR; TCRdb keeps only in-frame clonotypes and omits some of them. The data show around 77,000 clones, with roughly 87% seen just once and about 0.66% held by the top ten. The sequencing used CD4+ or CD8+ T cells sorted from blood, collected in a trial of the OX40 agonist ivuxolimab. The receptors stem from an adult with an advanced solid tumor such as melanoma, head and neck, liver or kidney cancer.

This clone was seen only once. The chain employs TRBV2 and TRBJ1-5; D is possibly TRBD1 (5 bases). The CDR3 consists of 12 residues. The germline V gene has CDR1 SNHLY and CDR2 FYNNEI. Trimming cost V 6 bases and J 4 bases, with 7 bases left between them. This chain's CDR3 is CASSPGNQPQHF. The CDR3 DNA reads TGTGCCAGCAGCCCAGGGAATCAGCCCCAGCATTTT. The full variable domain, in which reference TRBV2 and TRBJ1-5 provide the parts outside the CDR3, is EPEVTQTPSHQVTQMGQEVILRCVPISNHLYFYWYRQILGQKVEFLVSFYNNEISEKSEIFDDQFSVERPDGSNFTLKIRSTKLEDSAMYFCASSPGNQPQHFGDGTRLSIL.

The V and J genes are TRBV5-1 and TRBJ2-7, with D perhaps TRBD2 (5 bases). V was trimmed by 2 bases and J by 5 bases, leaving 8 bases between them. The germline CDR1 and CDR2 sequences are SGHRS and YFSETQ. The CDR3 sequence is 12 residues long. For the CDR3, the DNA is TGCGCCAGCAGCTTACCCGGGGACGAGCAGTACTTC. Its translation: CASSLPGDEQYF.

As DNA, the CDR3 is TGTGCCAGCAGACAAGCTCGTAGCGTCCGGGAGACCCAGTACTTC. Protein: CASRQARSVRETQYF. This chain connects TRBV7-2 to TRBJ2-5; possible D gene TRBD2, 5 bases. The CDR3 is 15 residues long. Per germline, CDR1 SGHTA and CDR2 FQGNSA. V gave up 6 bases and J gave up 5 bases, with 19 bases separating them.

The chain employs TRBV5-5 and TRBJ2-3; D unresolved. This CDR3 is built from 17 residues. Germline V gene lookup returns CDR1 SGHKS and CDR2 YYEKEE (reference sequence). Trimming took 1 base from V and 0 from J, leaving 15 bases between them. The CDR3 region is CASSLPKTDISTDTQYF. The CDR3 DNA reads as TGTGCCAGCAGCTTGCCCAAGACCGACATTAGCACAGATACGCAGTATTTT. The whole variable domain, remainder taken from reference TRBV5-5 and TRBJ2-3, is DAGVTQSPTHLIKTRGQQVTLRCSPISGHKSVSWYQQVLGQGPQFIFQYYEKEERGRGNFPDRFSARQFPNYSSELNVNALLLGDSALYLCASSLPKTDISTDTQYFGPGTRLTVL.

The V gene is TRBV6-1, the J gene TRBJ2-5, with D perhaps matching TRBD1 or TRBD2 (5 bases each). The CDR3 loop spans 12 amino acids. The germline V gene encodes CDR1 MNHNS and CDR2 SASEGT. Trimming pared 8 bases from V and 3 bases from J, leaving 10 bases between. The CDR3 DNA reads TGTGCCAGCGAGAGGGGTGAAGAGACCCAGTACTTC. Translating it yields CASERGEETQYF.

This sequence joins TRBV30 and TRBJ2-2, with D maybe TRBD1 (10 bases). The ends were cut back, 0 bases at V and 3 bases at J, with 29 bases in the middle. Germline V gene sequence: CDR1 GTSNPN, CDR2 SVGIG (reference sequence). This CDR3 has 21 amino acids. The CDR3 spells CAWSVRTRDRGSSGDTGELFF. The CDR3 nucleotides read TGTGCCTGGAGTGTAAGGACCCGGGACAGGGGTTCTAGCGGGGACACCGGGGAGCTGTTTTTT.

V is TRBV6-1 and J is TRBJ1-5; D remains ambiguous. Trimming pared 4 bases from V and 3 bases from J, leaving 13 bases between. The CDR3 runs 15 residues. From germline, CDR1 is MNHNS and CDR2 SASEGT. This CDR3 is CASSVAEGINQPQHF. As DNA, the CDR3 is TGTGCCAGCAGTGTGGCCGAGGGAATCAATCAGCCCCAGCATTTT.

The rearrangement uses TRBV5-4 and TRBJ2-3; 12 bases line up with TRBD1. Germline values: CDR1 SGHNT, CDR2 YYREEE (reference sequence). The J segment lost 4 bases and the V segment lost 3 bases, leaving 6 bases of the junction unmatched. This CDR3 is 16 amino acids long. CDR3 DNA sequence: TGTGCCAGCAGCTCCCCCGGGACAGGGGGCGCAGATACGCAGTATTTT. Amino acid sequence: CASSSPGTGGADTQYF.

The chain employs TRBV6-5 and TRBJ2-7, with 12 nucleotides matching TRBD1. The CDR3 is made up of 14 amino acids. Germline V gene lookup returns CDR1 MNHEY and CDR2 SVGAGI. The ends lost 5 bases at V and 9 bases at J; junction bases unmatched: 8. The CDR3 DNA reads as TGTGCCAGCAGTAACCGGGACAGGGGGCCGGGGCAGTACTTC. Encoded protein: CASSNRDRGPGQYF.

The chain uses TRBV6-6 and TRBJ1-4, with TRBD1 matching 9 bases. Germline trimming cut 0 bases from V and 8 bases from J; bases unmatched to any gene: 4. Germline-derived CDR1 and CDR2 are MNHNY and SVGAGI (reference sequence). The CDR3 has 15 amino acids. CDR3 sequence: CASSYSDRGGEKLFF. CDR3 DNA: TGTGCCAGCAGTTACTCGGACAGGGGAGGGGAAAAACTGTTTTTT.

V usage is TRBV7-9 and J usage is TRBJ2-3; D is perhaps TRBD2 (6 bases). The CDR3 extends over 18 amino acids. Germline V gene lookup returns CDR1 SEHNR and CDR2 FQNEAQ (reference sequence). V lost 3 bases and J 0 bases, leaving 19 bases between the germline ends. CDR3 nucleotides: TGTGCCAGCAGCTTTATGCGGGGAGGTACCTTCAGCACAGATACGCAGTATTTT. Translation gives CASSFMRGGTFSTDTQYF. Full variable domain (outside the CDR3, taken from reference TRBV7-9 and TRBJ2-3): DTGVSQNPRHKITKRGQNVTFRCDPISEHNRLYWYRQTLGQGPEFLTYFQNEAQLEKSRLLSDRFSAERPKGSFSTLEIQRTEQGDSAMYLCASSFMRGGTFSTDTQYFGPGTRLTVL.

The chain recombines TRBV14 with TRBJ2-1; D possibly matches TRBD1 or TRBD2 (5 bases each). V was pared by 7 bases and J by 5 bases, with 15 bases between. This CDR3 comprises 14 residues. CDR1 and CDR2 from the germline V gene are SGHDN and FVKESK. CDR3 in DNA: TGTGCCAGCACCGGGGCCAATTTCAACAATGAGCAGTTCTTC. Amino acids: CASTGANFNNEQFF.

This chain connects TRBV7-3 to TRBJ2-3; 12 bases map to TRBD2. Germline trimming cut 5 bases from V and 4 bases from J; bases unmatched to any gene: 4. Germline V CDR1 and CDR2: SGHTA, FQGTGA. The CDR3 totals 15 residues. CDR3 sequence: CASSRASGGADTQYF. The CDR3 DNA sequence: TGTGCCAGCAGCCGCGCTAGCGGGGGGGCAGATACGCAGTATTTT. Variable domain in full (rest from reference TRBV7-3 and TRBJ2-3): GAGVSQTPSNKVTEKGKYVELRCDPISGHTALYWYRQSLGQGPEFLIYFQGTGAADDSGLPNDRFFAVRPEGSVSTLKIQRTERGDSAVYLCASSRASGGADTQYFGPGTRLTVL.

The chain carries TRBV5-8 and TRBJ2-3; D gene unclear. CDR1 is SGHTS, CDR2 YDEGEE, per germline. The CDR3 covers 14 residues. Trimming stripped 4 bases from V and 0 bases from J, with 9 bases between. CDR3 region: CASSPFGSTDTQYF. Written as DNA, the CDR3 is TGTGCCAGCAGCCCGTTCGGTAGCACAGATACGCAGTATTTT.

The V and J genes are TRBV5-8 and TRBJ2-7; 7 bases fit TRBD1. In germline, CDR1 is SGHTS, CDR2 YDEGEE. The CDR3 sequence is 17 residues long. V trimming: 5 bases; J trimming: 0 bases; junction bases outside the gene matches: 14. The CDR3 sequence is CASRPGTDILSSYEQYF. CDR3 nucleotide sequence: TGTGCCAGCAGGCCCGGGACAGACATACTAAGCTCCTACGAGCAGTACTTC.

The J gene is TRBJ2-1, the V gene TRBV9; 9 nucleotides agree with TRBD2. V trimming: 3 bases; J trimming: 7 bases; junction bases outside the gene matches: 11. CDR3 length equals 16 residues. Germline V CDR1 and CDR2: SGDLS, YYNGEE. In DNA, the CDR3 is TGTGCCAGCAGCGGATCTCAGCGGGGGGTCCGGAATGAGCAGTTCTTC. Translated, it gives CASSGSQRGVRNEQFF.

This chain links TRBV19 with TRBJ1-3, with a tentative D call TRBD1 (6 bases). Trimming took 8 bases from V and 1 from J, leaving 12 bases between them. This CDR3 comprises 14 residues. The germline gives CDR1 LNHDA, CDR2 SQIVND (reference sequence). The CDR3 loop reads CASRTAISGNTIYF. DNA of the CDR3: TGTGCCAGTCGGACAGCGATATCTGGAAACACCATATATTTT.

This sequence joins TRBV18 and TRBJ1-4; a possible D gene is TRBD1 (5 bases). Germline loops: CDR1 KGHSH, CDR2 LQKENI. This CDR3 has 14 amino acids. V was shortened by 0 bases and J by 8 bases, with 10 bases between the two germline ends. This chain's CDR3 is CASSPPAREEKLFF. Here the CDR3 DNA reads TGTGCCAGCTCACCACCGGCCAGGGAGGAAAAACTGTTTTTT.

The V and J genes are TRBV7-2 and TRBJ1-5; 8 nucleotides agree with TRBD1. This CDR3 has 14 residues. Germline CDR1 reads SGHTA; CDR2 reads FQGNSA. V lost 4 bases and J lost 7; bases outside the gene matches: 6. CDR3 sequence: CASSSTGVRQPQHF. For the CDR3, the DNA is TGTGCCAGCAGCTCGACAGGGGTCCGGCAGCCCCAGCATTTT.

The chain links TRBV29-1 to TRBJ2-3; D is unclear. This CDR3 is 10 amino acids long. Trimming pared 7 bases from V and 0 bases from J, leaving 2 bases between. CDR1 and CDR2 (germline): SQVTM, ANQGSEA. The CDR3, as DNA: TGCAGCGGAAGCACAGATACGCAGTATTTT. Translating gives CSGSTDTQYF.

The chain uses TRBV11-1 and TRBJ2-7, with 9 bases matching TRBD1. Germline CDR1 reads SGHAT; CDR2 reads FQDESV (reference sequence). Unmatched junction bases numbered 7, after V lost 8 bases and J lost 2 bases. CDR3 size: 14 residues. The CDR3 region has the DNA TGTGCCAGCGTCGGGACAGGGCGGCCCTACGAGCAGTACTTC. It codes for CASVGTGRPYEQYF. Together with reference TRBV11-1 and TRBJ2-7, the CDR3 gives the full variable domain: EAEVAQSPRYKITEKSQAVAFWCDPISGHATLYWYRQILGQGPELLVQFQDESVVDDSQLPKDRFSAERLKGVDSTLKIQPAELGDSAMYLCASVGTGRPYEQYFGPGTRLTVT.